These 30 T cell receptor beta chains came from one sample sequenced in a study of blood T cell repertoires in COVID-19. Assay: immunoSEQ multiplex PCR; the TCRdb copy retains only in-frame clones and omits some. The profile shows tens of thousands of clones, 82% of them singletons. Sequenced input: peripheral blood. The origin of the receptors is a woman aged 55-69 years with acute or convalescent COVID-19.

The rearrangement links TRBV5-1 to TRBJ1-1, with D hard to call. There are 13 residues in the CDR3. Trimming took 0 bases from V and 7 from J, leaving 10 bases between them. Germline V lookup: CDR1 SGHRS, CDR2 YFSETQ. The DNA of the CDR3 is TGCGCCAGCAGCTTGGCCGAGACTAGTGAAGCTTTCTTT. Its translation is CASSLAETSEAFF.

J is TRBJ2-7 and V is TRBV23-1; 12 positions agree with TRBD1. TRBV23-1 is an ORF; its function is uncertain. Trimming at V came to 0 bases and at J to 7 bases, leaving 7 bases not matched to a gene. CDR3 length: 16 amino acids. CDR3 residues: CASSQSWDRGLGEQYF. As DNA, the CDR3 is TGCGCCAGCAGTCAATCCTGGGACAGGGGGCTGGGAGAGCAGTACTTC.

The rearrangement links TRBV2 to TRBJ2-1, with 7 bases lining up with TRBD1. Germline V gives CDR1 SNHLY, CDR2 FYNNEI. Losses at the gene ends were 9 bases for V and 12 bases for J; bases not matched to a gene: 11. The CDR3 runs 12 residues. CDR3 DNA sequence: TGTGCCAGGGGCGGCCCTCAGGGGGTGCAGTTCTTC. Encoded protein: CARGGPQGVQFF.

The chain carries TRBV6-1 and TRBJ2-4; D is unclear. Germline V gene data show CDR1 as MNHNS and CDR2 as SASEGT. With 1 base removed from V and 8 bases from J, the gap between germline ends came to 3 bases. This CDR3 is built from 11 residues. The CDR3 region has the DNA TGTGCCAGCAGTGAAGGCGACATTCAGTACTTC. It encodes CASSEGDIQYF.

The CDR3 bases are TGTGCCAGGGACAGGGGCGATGAGCAGTTCTTC. Translating it yields CARDRGDEQFF. The genes are TRBV30 and TRBJ2-1; TRBD1 agrees at 10 bases. Germline V gives CDR1 GTSNPN, CDR2 SVGIG (reference sequence). This CDR3 is built from 11 residues. J gave up 8 bases and V 8 bases, and 3 bases lay outside the gene matches.

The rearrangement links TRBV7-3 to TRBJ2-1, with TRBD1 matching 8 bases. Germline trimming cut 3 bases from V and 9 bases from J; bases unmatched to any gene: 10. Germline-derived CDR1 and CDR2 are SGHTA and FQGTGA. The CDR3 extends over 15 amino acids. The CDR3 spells CASSFQGTGVGEQFF. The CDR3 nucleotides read TGTGCCAGCAGCTTCCAGGGGACAGGTGTTGGTGAGCAGTTCTTC. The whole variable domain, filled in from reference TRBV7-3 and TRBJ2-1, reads GAGVSQTPSNKVTEKGKYVELRCDPISGHTALYWYRQSLGQGPEFLIYFQGTGAADDSGLPNDRFFAVRPEGSVSTLKIQRTERGDSAVYLCASSFQGTGVGEQFFGPGTRLTVL.

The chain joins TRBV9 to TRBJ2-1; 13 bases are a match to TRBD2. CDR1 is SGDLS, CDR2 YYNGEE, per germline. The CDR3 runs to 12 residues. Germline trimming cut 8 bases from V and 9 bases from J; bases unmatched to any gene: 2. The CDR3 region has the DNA TGTGCCAGTGGACTAGCGGGAGCTGAGCAGTTCTTC. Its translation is CASGLAGAEQFF.

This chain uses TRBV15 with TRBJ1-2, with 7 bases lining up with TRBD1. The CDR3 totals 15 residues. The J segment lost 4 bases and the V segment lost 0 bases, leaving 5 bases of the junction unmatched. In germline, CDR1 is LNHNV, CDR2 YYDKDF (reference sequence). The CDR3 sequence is CATSRDRQGVYGYTF. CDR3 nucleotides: TGTGCCACCAGCAGAGATCGACAGGGAGTCTATGGCTACACCTTC.

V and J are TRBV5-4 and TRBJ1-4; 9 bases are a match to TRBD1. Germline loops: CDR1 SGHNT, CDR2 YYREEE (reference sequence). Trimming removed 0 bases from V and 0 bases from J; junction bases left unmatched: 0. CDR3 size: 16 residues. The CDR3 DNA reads TGTGCCAGCAGCTTGGGACAGGGGGCAACTAATGAAAAACTGTTTTTT. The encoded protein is CASSLGQGATNEKLFF.

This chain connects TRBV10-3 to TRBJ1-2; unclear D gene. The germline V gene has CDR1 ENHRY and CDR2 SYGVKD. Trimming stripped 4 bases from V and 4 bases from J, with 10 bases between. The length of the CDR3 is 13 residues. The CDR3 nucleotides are TGTGCCATCAGTGTCAGCCAGGTCTATGGCTACACCTTC. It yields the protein CAISVSQVYGYTF.

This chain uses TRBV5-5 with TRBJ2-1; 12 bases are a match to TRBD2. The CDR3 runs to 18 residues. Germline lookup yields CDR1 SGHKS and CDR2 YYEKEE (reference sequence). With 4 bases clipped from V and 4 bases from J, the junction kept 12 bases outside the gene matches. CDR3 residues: CASSRRTSGVEMYNEQFF. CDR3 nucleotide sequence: TGTGCCAGCAGCCGGAGGACTAGCGGGGTTGAGATGTACAATGAGCAGTTCTTC.

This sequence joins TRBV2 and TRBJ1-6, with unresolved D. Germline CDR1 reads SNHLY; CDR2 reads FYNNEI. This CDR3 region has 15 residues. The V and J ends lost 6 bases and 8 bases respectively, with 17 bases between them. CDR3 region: CASRNDRAGDSPLHF. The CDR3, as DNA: TGTGCCAGCAGGAATGACCGGGCCGGGGATTCACCCCTCCACTTT. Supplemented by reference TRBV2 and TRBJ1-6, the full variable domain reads EPEVTQTPSHQVTQMGQEVILRCVPISNHLYFYWYRQILGQKVEFLVSFYNNEISEKSEIFDDQFSVERPDGSNFTLKIRSTKLEDSAMYFCASRNDRAGDSPLHFGNGTRLTVT.

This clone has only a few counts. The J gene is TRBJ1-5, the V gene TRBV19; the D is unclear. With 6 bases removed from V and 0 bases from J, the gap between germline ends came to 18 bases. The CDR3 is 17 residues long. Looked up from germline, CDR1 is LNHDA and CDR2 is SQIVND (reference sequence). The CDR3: CASRPSGRSYSNQPQHF. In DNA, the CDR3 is TGTGCCAGTAGACCAAGTGGCCGAAGTTATAGCAATCAGCCCCAGCATTTT.

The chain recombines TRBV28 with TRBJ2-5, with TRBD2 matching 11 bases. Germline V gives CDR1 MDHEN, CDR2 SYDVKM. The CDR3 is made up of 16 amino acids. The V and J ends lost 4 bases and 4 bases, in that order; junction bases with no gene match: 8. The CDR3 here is CASSYVAGGITETQYF. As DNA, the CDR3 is TGTGCCAGCAGTTATGTAGCGGGAGGGATTACAGAGACCCAGTACTTC.

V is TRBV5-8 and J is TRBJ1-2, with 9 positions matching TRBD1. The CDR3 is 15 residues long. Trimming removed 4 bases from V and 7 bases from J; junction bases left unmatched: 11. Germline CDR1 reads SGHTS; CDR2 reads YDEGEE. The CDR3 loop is CASSRGGQGRGGYTF. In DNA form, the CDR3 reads TGTGCCAGCAGCCGAGGCGGACAGGGGAGGGGTGGCTACACCTTC.

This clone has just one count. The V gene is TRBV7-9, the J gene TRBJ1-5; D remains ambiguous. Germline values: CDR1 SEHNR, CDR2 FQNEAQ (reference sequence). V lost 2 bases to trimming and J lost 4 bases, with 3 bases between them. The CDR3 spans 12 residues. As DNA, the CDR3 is TGTGCCAGCAGCTTAACTAATCAGCCCCAGCATTTT. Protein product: CASSLTNQPQHF.

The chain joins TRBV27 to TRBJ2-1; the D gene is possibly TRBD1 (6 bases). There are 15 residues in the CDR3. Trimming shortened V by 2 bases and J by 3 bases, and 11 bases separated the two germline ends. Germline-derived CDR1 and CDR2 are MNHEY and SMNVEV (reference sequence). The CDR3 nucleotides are TGTGCCAGCAGTTTAGTAGGGACACTCTACAATGAGCAGTTCTTC. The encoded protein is CASSLVGTLYNEQFF.

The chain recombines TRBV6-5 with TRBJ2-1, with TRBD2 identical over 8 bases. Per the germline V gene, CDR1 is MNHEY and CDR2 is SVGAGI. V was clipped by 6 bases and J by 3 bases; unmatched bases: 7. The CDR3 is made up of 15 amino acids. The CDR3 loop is CASSFTGTSYNEQFF. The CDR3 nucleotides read TGTGCCAGCAGCTTCACCGGGACTAGCTACAATGAGCAGTTCTTC.

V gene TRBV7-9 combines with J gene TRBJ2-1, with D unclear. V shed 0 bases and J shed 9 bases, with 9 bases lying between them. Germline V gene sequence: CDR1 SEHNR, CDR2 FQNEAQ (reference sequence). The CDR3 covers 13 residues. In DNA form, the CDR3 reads TGTGCCAGCAGCTTAGCCACGACTGGTGAGCAGTTCTTC. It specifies CASSLATTGEQFF.

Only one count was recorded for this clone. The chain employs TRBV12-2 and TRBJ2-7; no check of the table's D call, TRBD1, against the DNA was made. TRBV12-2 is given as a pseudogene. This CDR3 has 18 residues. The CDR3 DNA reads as TGTGCAAGTCGCCCCTTTCAGGGGGCCATTATAATTTCCTACGAGCAGTACTTC. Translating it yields CASRPFQGAIIISYEQYF.

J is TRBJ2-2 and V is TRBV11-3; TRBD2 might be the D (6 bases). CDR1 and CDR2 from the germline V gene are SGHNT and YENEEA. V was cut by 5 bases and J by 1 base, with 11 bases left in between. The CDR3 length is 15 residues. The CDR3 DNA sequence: TGTGCCAGCAGCGCGTCGGGACTGAACACCGGGGAGCTGTTTTTT. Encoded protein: CASSASGLNTGELFF.

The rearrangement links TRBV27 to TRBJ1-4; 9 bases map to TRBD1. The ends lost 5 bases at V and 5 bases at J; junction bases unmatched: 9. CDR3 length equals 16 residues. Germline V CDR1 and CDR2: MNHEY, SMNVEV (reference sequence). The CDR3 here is CASSRARGQGNEKLFF. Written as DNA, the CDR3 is TGTGCCAGCAGTCGCGCTAGGGGACAGGGAAATGAAAAACTGTTTTTT.

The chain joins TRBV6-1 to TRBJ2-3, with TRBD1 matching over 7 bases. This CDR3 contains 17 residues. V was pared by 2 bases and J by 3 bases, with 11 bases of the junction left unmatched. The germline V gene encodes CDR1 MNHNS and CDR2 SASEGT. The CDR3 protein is CASSESVGDRETDTQYF. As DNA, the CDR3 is TGTGCCAGCAGTGAATCGGTGGGAGACAGGGAGACAGATACGCAGTATTTT.

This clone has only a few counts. As DNA, the CDR3 is TGTGCCAGTAGAACAGGGAACACCGGGGAGCTGTTTTTT. The encoded protein is CASRTGNTGELFF. The chain carries TRBV5-4 and TRBJ2-2, with a weak D call TRBD1 (5 bases). Germline V CDR1 and CDR2: SGHNT, YYREEE (reference sequence). Trimming took off 8 bases at V and 1 base at J, with 9 bases between the two ends. The CDR3 totals 13 residues.

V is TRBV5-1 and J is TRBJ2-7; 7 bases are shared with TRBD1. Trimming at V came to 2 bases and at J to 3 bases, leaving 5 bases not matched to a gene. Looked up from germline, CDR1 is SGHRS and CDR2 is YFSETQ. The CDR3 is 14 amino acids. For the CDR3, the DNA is TGCGCCAGCAGCTTCCGACAGGGAAACTACGAGCAGTACTTC. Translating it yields CASSFRQGNYEQYF. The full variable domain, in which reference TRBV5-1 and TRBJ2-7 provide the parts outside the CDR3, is KAGVTQTPRYLIKTRGQQVTLSCSPISGHRSVSWYQQTPGQGLQFLFEYFSETQRNKGNFPGRFSGRQFSNSRSEMNVSTLELGDSALYLCASSFRQGNYEQYFGPGTRLTVT.

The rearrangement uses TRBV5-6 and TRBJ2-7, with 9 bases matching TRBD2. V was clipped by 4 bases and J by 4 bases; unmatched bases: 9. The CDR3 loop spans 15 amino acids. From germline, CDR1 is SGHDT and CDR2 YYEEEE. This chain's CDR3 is CASSIWVTSGYEQYF. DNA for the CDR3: TGTGCCAGCAGCATATGGGTGACTAGCGGATACGAGCAGTACTTC.

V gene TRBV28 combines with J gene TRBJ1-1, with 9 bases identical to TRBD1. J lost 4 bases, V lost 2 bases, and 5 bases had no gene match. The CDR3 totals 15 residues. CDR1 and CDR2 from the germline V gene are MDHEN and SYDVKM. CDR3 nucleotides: TGTGCCAGCAGTTTACTGGACAGGGGCGCCACTGAAGCTTTCTTT. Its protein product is CASSLLDRGATEAFF.

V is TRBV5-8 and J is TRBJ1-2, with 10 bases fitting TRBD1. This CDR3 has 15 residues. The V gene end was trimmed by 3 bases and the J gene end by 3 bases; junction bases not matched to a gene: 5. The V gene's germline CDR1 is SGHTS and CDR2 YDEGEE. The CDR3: CASSSRTGGDYGYTF. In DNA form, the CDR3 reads TGTGCCAGCAGCTCGAGGACAGGGGGAGACTATGGCTACACCTTC.

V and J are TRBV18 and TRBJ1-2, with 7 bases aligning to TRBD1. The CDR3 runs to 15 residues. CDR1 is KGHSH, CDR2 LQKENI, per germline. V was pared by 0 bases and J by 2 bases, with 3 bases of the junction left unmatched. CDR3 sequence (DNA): TGTGCCAGCTCACCACCGGACAGGAGGAACTATGGCTACACCTTC. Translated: CASSPPDRRNYGYTF.

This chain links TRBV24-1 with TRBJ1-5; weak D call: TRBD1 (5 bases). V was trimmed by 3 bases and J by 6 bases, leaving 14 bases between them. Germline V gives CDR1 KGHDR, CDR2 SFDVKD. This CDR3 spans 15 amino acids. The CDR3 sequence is CATSDREGDFQPQHF. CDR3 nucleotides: TGTGCCACCAGTGATCGCGAAGGGGACTTTCAGCCCCAGCATTTT.